Shown below are 27 T cell receptor beta chains from a single sample sequenced in a study of shared clonotypes between healthy human individuals. Profiling relied on immunoSEQ multiplex PCR, and the TCRdb table lists in-frame clones only, not all of them. Of millions of clones listed, under 95% are singletons. Naive CD8 cells lacked CD45RO and underwent positive selection for CCR7, leaving out terminally differentiated effector memory CD45RA+ cells. The sample taken for sequencing was naive CD8+ T cells from PBMCs. The source is a young man in good health. Some clones in this sample may be carry-over from other donors' samples.

The V and J genes are TRBV10-3 and TRBJ2-1; 7 bases fit TRBD1. Trimming at V came to 6 bases and at J to 8 bases, leaving 7 bases not matched to a gene. This CDR3 is built from 13 residues. The germline V gene has CDR1 ENHRY and CDR2 SYGVKD. CDR3 sequence: CAIRDGRGHEQFF. The CDR3 bases are TGTGCCATCAGAGATGGTAGGGGGCATGAGCAGTTCTTC.

The gene calls are TRBV2 and TRBJ1-3; 7 bases align to TRBD1. The junction had 7 bases not matched to a gene; V was cut back by 6 bases and J by 8 bases. This CDR3 comprises 13 residues. Germline values: CDR1 SNHLY, CDR2 FYNNEI. CDR3 residues: CASSRQGQHTIYF. The CDR3 nucleotides read TGTGCCAGCAGCAGACAGGGACAACACACCATATATTTT.

The V and J genes are TRBV29-1 and TRBJ1-1; the D is unclear. Germline V gives CDR1 SQVTM, CDR2 ANQGSEA. Deletions cut 7 bases from V and 1 base from J, with 10 bases between. CDR3 size: 12 residues. CDR3 in DNA: TGCAGCGCTTCGACGGGGAACACTGAAGCTTTCTTT. Translated, it gives CSASTGNTEAFF.

This sequence joins TRBV28 and TRBJ1-1; the D is unclear. V was clipped by 5 bases and J by 7 bases, with 23 bases between them. This CDR3 is built from 16 residues. Germline V gene data show CDR1 as MDHEN and CDR2 as SYDVKM. The CDR3 loop reads CASSTLKFGNTGEAFF. The CDR3 coding sequence is TGTGCCAGCAGTACATTGAAGTTTGGGAACACTGGTGAAGCTTTCTTT.

This clone was seen only once. The same CDR3 is also encoded by other DNA sequences in this sample. The chain uses TRBV19 and TRBJ2-7; 13 bases are a match to TRBD2. Germline values: CDR1 LNHDA, CDR2 SQIVND (reference sequence). The V gene end was trimmed by 8 bases and the J gene end by 1 base; junction bases not matched to a gene: 5. There are 15 residues in the CDR3. For the CDR3, the DNA is TGTGCCAGTTCTCCGGGACTAGCGGGGTCCTACGAGCAGTACTTC. Translated: CASSPGLAGSYEQYF.

Only one count was recorded for this clone. The V gene is TRBV5-1, the J gene TRBJ2-5, with 10 bases that match TRBD1. Germline-derived CDR1 and CDR2 are SGHRS and YFSETQ. V lost 4 bases and J lost 5; bases outside the gene matches: 8. The CDR3 has 15 amino acids. The chain's CDR3 is CASSTGTGELETQYF. CDR3 nucleotide sequence: TGCGCCAGCAGCACCGGGACAGGGGAATTGGAGACCCAGTACTTC.

Points on this clone: The sample holds other DNA sequences that translate to the same CDR3. V and J are TRBV7-9 and TRBJ2-3; D ambiguous. CDR1 is SEHNR and CDR2 is FQNEAQ in the germline V gene (reference sequence). The CDR3 contains 12 residues. Trimming left V 5 bases short and J 1 base short, with 4 bases between. CDR3 sequence: CASSLRTDTQYF. CDR3 nucleotides: TGTGCCAGCAGCCTTCGCACAGATACGCAGTATTTT.

The gene calls are TRBV10-1 and TRBJ1-1; no reliable D call. The ends were cut back, 7 bases at V and 2 bases at J, with 20 bases in the middle. Germline CDR1 and CDR2: WNHNN and SYGVQD (reference sequence). The CDR3 consists of 16 residues. The CDR3 bases are TGCGCCAGCAAATTCGTTGGAAGGGCCTCTAACACTGAAGCTTTCTTT. Its protein product is CASKFVGRASNTEAFF.

The chain is built from TRBV7-9 and TRBJ2-7, with TRBD1 matching 7 bases. This CDR3 contains 15 residues. Germline loops: CDR1 SEHNR, CDR2 FQNEAQ (reference sequence). J lost 3 bases, V lost 0 bases, and 5 bases had no gene match. The CDR3 reads CASSLAPGTVYEQYF. The DNA of the CDR3 is TGTGCCAGCAGCTTAGCGCCCGGGACAGTCTACGAGCAGTACTTC.

The chain joins TRBV25-1 to TRBJ2-1, with 10 bases lining up with TRBD2. CDR3 length: 16 residues. The J segment lost 6 bases and the V segment lost 6 bases, leaving 11 bases of the junction unmatched. Germline CDR1 and CDR2: MGHDK and SYGVNS. DNA for the CDR3: TGTGCCAGCAGGGCTAGCGGGAGAAGCCCTCTCAATGAGCAGTTCTTC. It encodes CASRASGRSPLNEQFF.

In the case of this clone: Other DNA sequences in the sample encode the same CDR3. The chain couples TRBV2 to TRBJ1-1, with a tentative D call TRBD1 (6 bases). Germline V gene lookup returns CDR1 SNHLY and CDR2 FYNNEI. The V gene lost 6 bases and the J gene lost 1 base, with 6 bases spanning the gap. The CDR3 consists of 12 residues. Written as DNA, the CDR3 is TGTGCCAGCAGGGACAGGAACACTGAAGCTTTCTTT. Translating it yields CASRDRNTEAFF.

The chain recombines TRBV5-1 with TRBJ2-1; 11 bases agree with TRBD1. The germline CDR1 and CDR2 sequences are SGHRS and YFSETQ. After removal of 0 bases from V and 5 bases from J, the junction contained 4 bases not matched to a gene. The CDR3 runs 16 residues. The CDR3 DNA is TGCGCCAGCAGCTTGGGGGACAGGGGGTTTCACAATGAGCAGTTCTTC. This encodes CASSLGDRGFHNEQFF.

This chain connects TRBV27 to TRBJ2-7; 8 nucleotides align to TRBD1. Looked up from germline, CDR1 is MNHEY and CDR2 is SMNVEV (reference sequence). The CDR3 covers 17 residues. Trimming removed 5 bases from V and 3 bases from J; junction bases left unmatched: 15. CDR3 loop: CASSLFPGGRPDYEQYF. CDR3 bases: TGTGCCAGCAGTCTCTTCCCAGGGGGCCGGCCGGACTACGAGCAGTACTTC.

This clone was detected only once. V is TRBV18 and J is TRBJ1-2, with D perhaps matching TRBD1 (6 bases). CDR1 is KGHSH, CDR2 LQKENI, per germline. The V gene lost 3 bases and the J gene lost 7 bases, with 15 bases spanning the gap. This CDR3 is built from 14 residues. The CDR3 protein is CASSPSDRRIGYTF. The CDR3 DNA reads as TGTGCCAGCTCACCCTCCGACAGGAGGATTGGCTACACCTTC.

This chain uses TRBV7-6 with TRBJ1-1, with TRBD1 matching 7 bases. The CDR3 contains 14 residues. After removal of 4 bases from V and 2 bases from J, the junction contained 4 bases not matched to a gene. Germline-derived CDR1 and CDR2 are SGHVS and FNYEAQ. The CDR3: CASSSTGSNTEAFF. The CDR3 coding sequence is TGTGCCAGCAGCTCGACAGGGAGCAACACTGAAGCTTTCTTT.

V gene TRBV28 combines with J gene TRBJ1-1; D gene unclear. CDR1 is MDHEN and CDR2 is SYDVKM in the germline V gene. Between the trimmed V and J ends, which lost 5 bases and 3 bases, there was a span of 22 bases. The CDR3 has 17 residues. The chain's CDR3 is CASSPLTGYPLDTEAFF. In nucleotides, the CDR3 is TGTGCCAGCAGTCCACTCACCGGTTACCCGCTCGACACTGAAGCTTTCTTT.

A note on this clone: The same CDR3 also results from other DNA sequences found in this sample. The chain uses TRBV9 and TRBJ2-2, with D tentatively TRBD1 or TRBD2 (5 bases each). Trimming cost V 4 bases and J 2 bases, with 12 bases left between them. CDR3 length equals 15 residues. From germline, CDR1 is SGDLS and CDR2 YYNGEE. In nucleotides, the CDR3 is TGTGCCAGCAGCCCCGGGACGACTAACACCGGGGAGCTGTTTTTT. Encoded protein: CASSPGTTNTGELFF.

This clone has a handful of counts. The chain uses TRBV7-8 and TRBJ1-2; TRBD1 matches 8 bases. This CDR3 region has 16 residues. Germline CDR1 is SGHVS and CDR2 is FQNEAQ. The junction had 3 bases not matched to a gene; V was cut back by 0 bases and J by 0 bases. DNA for the CDR3: TGTGCCAGCAGCTTAGCGACAGGGGCAACTAACTATGGCTACACCTTC. This encodes CASSLATGATNYGYTF.

V gene TRBV6-5 combines with J gene TRBJ2-7, with a weak D call TRBD1 (6 bases). The V gene's germline CDR1 is MNHEY and CDR2 SVGAGI. V was clipped by 6 bases and J by 0 bases, with 15 bases between them. This CDR3 has 15 amino acids. CDR3 nucleotide sequence: TGTGCCAGCAGCTCAGACAGGTCGAGCTCCTACGAGCAGTACTTC. Translation: CASSSDRSSSYEQYF.

V gene TRBV15 combines with J gene TRBJ2-7, with a weak D call TRBD2 (5 bases). Germline V gene data show CDR1 as LNHNV and CDR2 as YYDKDF (reference sequence). This CDR3 has 16 residues. Trimming shortened V by 2 bases and J by 6 bases, and 20 bases separated the two germline ends. CDR3 bases: TGTGCCACCAGCAGATCCCCCCCGTTTAGTGAGGGCGAGCAGTACTTC. It is translated as CATSRSPPFSEGEQYF.

The V call is TRBV29-1, the J call TRBJ2-7, with TRBD2 matching over 9 bases. V lost 0 bases and J lost 2; bases outside the gene matches: 2. In germline, CDR1 is SQVTM, CDR2 ANQGSEA. CDR3 length equals 14 residues. CDR3 nucleotides: TGCAGCGTTGAAGAGGCGGGAGGGACCTACGAGCAGTACTTC. Translated, it gives CSVEEAGGTYEQYF.

The chain joins TRBV7-8 to TRBJ1-1, with D uncertain. CDR3 length equals 12 residues. V was pared by 5 bases and J by 12 bases, with 16 bases between. From germline, CDR1 is SGHVS and CDR2 FQNEAQ. CDR3 coding DNA: TGTGCCAGCAGCGAAACGGACTTGAATACTTTCTTT. Residues: CASSETDLNTFF.

The chain links TRBV5-1 to TRBJ1-1; weak D call: TRBD1 (5 bases). The ends were cut back, 4 bases at V and 11 bases at J, with 18 bases in the middle. Germline loops: CDR1 SGHRS, CDR2 YFSETQ. The CDR3 totals 13 residues. Here the CDR3 reads CASSPLGGNRAFF. The CDR3 DNA reads as TGCGCCAGCAGCCCCCTTGGGGGGAACAGGGCTTTCTTT.

The chain carries TRBV28 and TRBJ2-1, with D possibly matching TRBD2 (5 bases). Germline V gives CDR1 MDHEN, CDR2 SYDVKM. Trimming pared 10 bases from V and 5 bases from J, leaving 21 bases between. This CDR3 comprises 15 residues. The CDR3: CAINLPGNGHNEQFF. CDR3 DNA: TGTGCCATCAACCTGCCCGGGAACGGACACAATGAGCAGTTCTTC.

V is TRBV28 and J is TRBJ2-1, with TRBD2 matching over 13 bases. Germline V gene lookup returns CDR1 MDHEN and CDR2 SYDVKM. The CDR3 sequence is 17 residues long. After removal of 9 bases from V and 0 bases from J, the junction contained 8 bases not matched to a gene. The CDR3 coding sequence is TGTGCCAGTCTTGGACTAGCGGGAGTCGTCTCCTACAATGAGCAGTTCTTC. Translating it yields CASLGLAGVVSYNEQFF.

This chain uses TRBV2 with TRBJ2-2; D is perhaps TRBD1 (5 bases). Trimming pared 10 bases from V and 6 bases from J, leaving 21 bases between. The CDR3 consists of 15 residues. The V gene's germline CDR1 is SNHLY and CDR2 FYNNEI. CDR3 residues: CAMFGAFTLSGELFF. CDR3 DNA: TGTGCCATGTTTGGGGCGTTCACGTTGTCCGGGGAGCTGTTTTTT.

The rearrangement joins TRBV7-2 to TRBJ1-2, with 7 bases aligning to TRBD1. This CDR3 has 15 amino acids. V shed 0 bases and J 5 bases; nucleotides not matched to a gene: 6. The germline V gene encodes CDR1 SGHTA and CDR2 FQGNSA. The CDR3: CASSLAAQGGYGYTF. CDR3 nucleotides: TGTGCCAGCAGCTTAGCAGCTCAGGGGGGATATGGCTACACCTTC.